The source of this T cell receptor beta chain is a study of control samples from healthy donors and cancer patients. Clones were read by immunoSEQ multiplex PCR, and TCRdb kept only the in-frame ones, dropping some. There are some 150,000 clones in the sample; 80% to 95% occur only once, and more than 3% lies in the top ten. Sequencing was done on a sample of blood. This receptor was obtained from a man younger than 45 in good health.

CDR3: CASSENRDLYNSPLHF. The CDR3 DNA follows: TGTGCCAGTAGTGAAAACAGGGATCTATATAATTCACCCCTCCACTTT. The gene calls are TRBV19 and TRBJ1-6, with a tentative D call TRBD1 (6 bases). The CDR3 has 16 amino acids. Per germline, CDR1 LNHDA and CDR2 SQIVND (reference sequence). Trimming removed 5 bases at V and 4 bases at J, with 15 bases between.